Included here is one T cell receptor beta chain sequence, with context. Germline V gene sequence: CDR1 SGHDT, CDR2 YYEEEE. The CDR3 contains 13 residues. V dropped 5 bases and J dropped 0 bases, with 8 bases sitting between them. TCRdb called the RT-PCR reads again in MiXCR, with one record for every CDR3 protein. The table records about 570,000 distinct CDR3 sequences, approximately 10% of them present only once. The source of the sample is a study of response to subunit inactivated influenza vaccine. These data were also filed under a second study, of T cells expressing NK-cell markers. Turning to that study: The authors made TCR beta cDNA libraries by 5'RACE template switching. This switching added a universal primer site and UMIs. Where a handful of donors were concerned, these clonotypes also led the CD3+CD56-NKG2C+ fraction.

The sequencing here drew on PBMCs from blood, taken on the day of vaccination. This rearrangement joins TRBV5-6 to TRBJ2-5; TRBD2 might be the D (6 bases). The receptor was derived from a man aged 50-60 years who received an inactivated influenza vaccine. In DNA form, the CDR3 reads TGTGCCAGCAGACGGGACTACCAAGAGACCCAGTACTTC. It yields the protein CASRRDYQETQYF.